This is a list of T cell receptor beta chains from one sample in a study of cytotoxic CD8 clonotypes in ibrutinib-treated CLL. The table came from immunoSEQ multiplex PCR; TCRdb's copy has only in-frame clones and leaves some out. This sample has around 130,000 clones; around 80% occur once, and the top ten carry about 3.3%. The sequences come from PBMCs, collected after 24 months of ibrutinib treatment. These receptors were taken from a human donor with chronic lymphocytic leukemia. Each CDR3 is given with its conserved first and last residue. Fields, in order: CDR3 DNA, CDR3 protein, D gene, clone size, V gene, J gene, CDR3 length. D genes are given only for firm matches. The size of a clone is reported for some rows only, either as once, few or many, or as a class for expanded clones.

CDR3 DNA: TGTGCCAGCAGTGACGTAGGGAATTCACCCCTCCACTTT
CDR3 protein: CASSDVGNSPLHF
D gene: NA
clone size: NA
V gene: TRBV2
J gene: TRBJ1-6
CDR3 length: 13

CDR3 DNA: TGTGCCAGCTCTCTCGAAAAAGGGACTAACTATGGCTACACCTTC
CDR3 protein: CASSLEKGTNYGYTF
D gene: NA
clone size: NA
V gene: TRBV6-1
J gene: TRBJ1-2
CDR3 length: 15

CDR3 DNA: TGTGCCACCAAGACAGCCTTGAACACTGAAGCTTTCTTT
CDR3 protein: CATKTALNTEAFF
D gene: NA
clone size: NA
V gene: TRBV2
J gene: TRBJ1-1
CDR3 length: 13

CDR3 DNA: TGTGCCAGCAGCCAAACCCGGACTGCAGATACGCAGTATTTT
CDR3 protein: CASSQTRTADTQYF
D gene: NA
clone size: NA
V gene: TRBV7-9
J gene: TRBJ2-3
CDR3 length: 14

CDR3 DNA: TGCGCCAGCAGCTTAATGACTAGCGGGGGGGCCGGCGAGCAGTACTTC
CDR3 protein: CASSLMTSGGAGEQYF
D gene: TRBD2
clone size: few
V gene: TRBV5-1
J gene: TRBJ2-7
CDR3 length: 16

CDR3 DNA: TGTGCCAGTACGCGCCGCACGGACCTCTCTGGAAACACCATATATTTT
CDR3 protein: CASTRRTDLSGNTIYF
D gene: NA
clone size: NA
V gene: TRBV19
J gene: TRBJ1-3
CDR3 length: 16

CDR3 DNA: TGTGCCAGTACTACCGGGACAGAAGCGAACACCGGGGAGCTGTTTTTT
CDR3 protein: CASTTGTEANTGELFF
D gene: TRBD1
clone size: NA
V gene: TRBV19
J gene: TRBJ2-2
CDR3 length: 16

CDR3 DNA: TGTGCCAGCAGCCTGAATAGGGATTCACCCCTCCACTTT
CDR3 protein: CASSLNRDSPLHF
D gene: NA
clone size: NA
V gene: TRBV7-9
J gene: TRBJ1-6
CDR3 length: 13

CDR3 DNA: TGTGCCAGCAGCGCCGTGTGGGCGCCACCCCTCCACTTT
CDR3 protein: CASSAVWAPPLHF
D gene: NA
clone size: NA
V gene: TRBV6-1
J gene: TRBJ1-6
CDR3 length: 13

CDR3 DNA: TGTGCCAGCAGTTCGCCCTCCTACGAGCAGTACTTC
CDR3 protein: CASSSPSYEQYF
D gene: NA
clone size: NA
V gene: TRBV28
J gene: TRBJ2-7
CDR3 length: 12

CDR3 DNA: TGTGCCAGCAGCTTATTAGCGGGGACATATGAGCAGTTCTTC
CDR3 protein: CASSLLAGTYEQFF
D gene: TRBD2
clone size: NA
V gene: TRBV7-9
J gene: TRBJ2-1
CDR3 length: 14

CDR3 DNA: TGCGCCAGCAGCCCCGGACAGGACAAAAACATTCAGTACTTC
CDR3 protein: CASSPGQDKNIQYF
D gene: TRBD1
clone size: few
V gene: TRBV5-1
J gene: TRBJ2-4
CDR3 length: 14

CDR3 DNA: TGTGCCAGCAACCGTGGGGCCAACGTCCTGACTTTC
CDR3 protein: CASNRGANVLTF
D gene: NA
clone size: NA
V gene: TRBV7-2
J gene: TRBJ2-6
CDR3 length: 12

CDR3 DNA: TGTGCCAGCAGCGGCTTTGGGCAGGGCTCTGAAGCTTTCTTT
CDR3 protein: CASSGFGQGSEAFF
D gene: NA
clone size: NA
V gene: TRBV5-6
J gene: TRBJ1-1
CDR3 length: 14

CDR3 DNA: TGTGCCAGTACCCCACCTGCTCCTAACTATGGCTACACCTTC
CDR3 protein: CASTPPAPNYGYTF
D gene: NA
clone size: NA
V gene: TRBV19
J gene: TRBJ1-2
CDR3 length: 14

CDR3 DNA: TGCGCCAGCAGCTTGGTTCCGTTCACAGATACGCAGTATTTT
CDR3 protein: CASSLVPFTDTQYF
D gene: NA
clone size: NA
V gene: TRBV5-1
J gene: TRBJ2-3
CDR3 length: 14

CDR3 DNA: TGTGCCAGCAGGAGTACAGGGGACAATGAGCAGTTCTTC
CDR3 protein: CASRSTGDNEQFF
D gene: TRBD1
clone size: NA
V gene: TRBV2
J gene: TRBJ2-1
CDR3 length: 13

CDR3 DNA: TGTGCCAGCAGCTTTACAGGGGCTGAAGGTGAAGCTTTCTTT
CDR3 protein: CASSFTGAEGEAFF
D gene: TRBD1
clone size: NA
V gene: TRBV7-8
J gene: TRBJ1-1
CDR3 length: 14

CDR3 DNA: TGTGCCAGCAGCCAAGATGCAGGGTGGAGAGAGACCCAGTACTTC
CDR3 protein: CASSQDAGWRETQYF
D gene: NA
clone size: NA
V gene: TRBV14
J gene: TRBJ2-5
CDR3 length: 15

CDR3 DNA: TGTGCCAGTCGGGCAGGGAGAAACACCATATATTTT
CDR3 protein: CASRAGRNTIYF
D gene: NA
clone size: NA
V gene: TRBV19
J gene: TRBJ1-3
CDR3 length: 12

CDR3 DNA: TGCAGCGTTGATCAGGGTGGGACCCAGTACTTC
CDR3 protein: CSVDQGGTQYF
D gene: NA
clone size: NA
V gene: TRBV29-1
J gene: TRBJ2-5
CDR3 length: 11

CDR3 DNA: TGTGCCAGCAGCCAAGATCATGGGACAGGGAATCAGCCCCAGCATTTT
CDR3 protein: CASSQDHGTGNQPQHF
D gene: TRBD1
clone size: NA
V gene: TRBV4-2
J gene: TRBJ1-5
CDR3 length: 16

CDR3 DNA: TGCGCCAGCAGCCGCCCGAGAGGGGACCCGAACACCGGGGAGCTGTTTTTT
CDR3 protein: CASSRPRGDPNTGELFF
D gene: NA
clone size: NA
V gene: TRBV4-1
J gene: TRBJ2-2
CDR3 length: 17

CDR3 DNA: TGTGCCAGCAGTCCGCGACAGGGTTATAATTCACCCCTCCACTTT
CDR3 protein: CASSPRQGYNSPLHF
D gene: TRBD1
clone size: NA
V gene: TRBV28
J gene: TRBJ1-6
CDR3 length: 15